This entry describes one T cell receptor (beta chain). What it recognizes is unknown. The source of the sample is a study of regulatory T cells in long-lasting Graves disease. Study-level results: Whereas 1,000 or so public clonotypes were shared by new patients, persistent patients shared more, at some 2,900. Repertoires from persistent disease leaned toward TRBV28, TRBJ1-2 and TRBJ2-5.

TCR beta libraries were built with iRepertoire HTBI primers and Arm-PCR of CDR3 regions. TCRdb fed the multiplex PCR reads into MiXCR, producing one record per CDR3 protein. The data show approximately 360,000 distinct CDR3 sequences, about an eighth seen once. V shed 4 bases and J shed 7 bases, with 19 bases lying between them. Germline V gives CDR1 SGDLS, CDR2 YYNGEE. The CDR3 sequence is 15 residues long. The time point here: newly diagnosed GD, antithyroid drugs for less than 3 months. The TCR library used RNA extracted from PBMCs. These sequences were also reported in another study, on T cells in Graves' hyperthyroidism and ophthalmopathy.

The chain links TRBV9 to TRBJ2-3; either TRBD1 or TRBD2 may supply D (6 bases each). Sequenced material: peripheral blood mononuclear cells (PBMCs), taken at new diagnosis, from a patient treated with antithyroid drugs. The receptor comes from a woman aged 18-35 years with Graves disease. The CDR3 coding sequence is TGTGCCAGCAGCAACGAGGGGGGATTCGGGAATACGCAGTATTTT. Its protein is CASSNEGGFGNTQYF. Looking up the rest from reference TRBV9 and TRBJ2-3 gives the full variable domain: DSGVTQTPKHLITATGQRVTLRCSPRSGDLSVYWYQQSLDQGLQFLIQYYNGEERAKGNILERFSAQQFPDLHSELNLSSLELGDSALYFCASSNEGGFGNTQYFGPGTRLTVL.